These 3 T cell receptor beta chains were sequenced from one sample in a study of cytomegalovirus exposure and HLA in healthy donors. The PCR used 60 Vbeta and 13 Jbeta primers. The assay was immunoSEQ multiplex PCR, and TCRdb's table has in-frame clones only and misses some. The sample holds 95,000 to 100,000 clones, approximately 76% seen once. The specimen was PBMCs. The receptors derive from a man aged 35 to 55 in good health and CMV-seronegative.

The J gene is TRBJ1-4, the V gene TRBV7-2, with TRBD1 identical over 8 bases. After removal of 5 bases from V and 8 bases from J, the junction contained 7 bases not matched to a gene. This CDR3 is built from 14 residues. Germline V lookup: CDR1 SGHTA, CDR2 FQGNSA. The CDR3 nucleotides read TGTGCCAGCAGCAGGACAGGGCCCACAGAAAAACTGTTTTTT. It is translated as CASSRTGPTEKLFF.

This clone has more than one count but fewer than ten. The genes are TRBV4-1 and TRBJ1-1, with no clear D. Deletions cut 1 base from V and 3 bases from J, with 12 bases between. The CDR3 runs to 15 residues. Germline CDR1 MGHRA, CDR2 YSYEKL. The CDR3 protein is CASSQGEDLYTEAFF. The CDR3 DNA reads TGCGCCAGCAGCCAAGGGGAGGATCTATACACTGAAGCTTTCTTT.

This clone was recorded only once. The V and J genes are TRBV5-4 and TRBJ2-3; 10 bases line up with TRBD1. CDR1 is SGHNT, CDR2 YYREEE, per germline (reference sequence). This CDR3 has 15 residues. The V gene end was trimmed by 4 bases and the J gene end by 2 bases; junction bases not matched to a gene: 4. This CDR3 reads CASSAGQGHTDTQYF. CDR3 in DNA: TGTGCCAGCAGCGCGGGACAGGGGCACACAGATACGCAGTATTTT. Drawing the rest from reference TRBV5-4 and TRBJ2-3, the complete variable domain is ETGVTQSPTHLIKTRGQQVTLRCSSQSGHNTVSWYQQALGQGPQFIFQYYREEENGRGNFPPRFSGLQFPNYSSELNVNALELDDSALYLCASSAGQGHTDTQYFGPGTRLTVL.